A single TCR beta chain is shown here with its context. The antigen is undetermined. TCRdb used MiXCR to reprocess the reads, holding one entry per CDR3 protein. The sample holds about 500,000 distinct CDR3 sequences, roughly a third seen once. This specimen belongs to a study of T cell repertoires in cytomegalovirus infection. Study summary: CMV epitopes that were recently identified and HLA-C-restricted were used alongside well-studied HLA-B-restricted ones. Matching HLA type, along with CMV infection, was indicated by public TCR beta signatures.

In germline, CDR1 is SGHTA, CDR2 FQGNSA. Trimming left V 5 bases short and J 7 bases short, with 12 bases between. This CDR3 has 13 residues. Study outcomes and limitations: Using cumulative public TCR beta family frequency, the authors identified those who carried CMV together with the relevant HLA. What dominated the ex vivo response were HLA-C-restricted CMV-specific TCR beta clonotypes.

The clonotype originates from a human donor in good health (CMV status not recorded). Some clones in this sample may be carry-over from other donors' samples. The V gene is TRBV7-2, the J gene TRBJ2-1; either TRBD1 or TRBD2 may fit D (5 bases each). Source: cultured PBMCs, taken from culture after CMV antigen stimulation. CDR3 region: CASSRGPWNEQFF. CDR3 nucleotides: TGTGCCAGCAGCCGGGGCCCGTGGAATGAGCAGTTCTTC.